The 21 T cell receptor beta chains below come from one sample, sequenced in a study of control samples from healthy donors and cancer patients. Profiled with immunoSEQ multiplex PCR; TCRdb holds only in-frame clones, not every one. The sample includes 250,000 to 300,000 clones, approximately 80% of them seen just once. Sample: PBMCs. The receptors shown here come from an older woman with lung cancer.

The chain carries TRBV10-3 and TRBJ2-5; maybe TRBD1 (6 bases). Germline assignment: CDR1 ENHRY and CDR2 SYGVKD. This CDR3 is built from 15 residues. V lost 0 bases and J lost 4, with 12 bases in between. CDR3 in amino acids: CAISESNRVGETQYF. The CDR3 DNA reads TGTGCCATCAGTGAGTCGAACAGGGTAGGAGAGACCCAGTACTTC.

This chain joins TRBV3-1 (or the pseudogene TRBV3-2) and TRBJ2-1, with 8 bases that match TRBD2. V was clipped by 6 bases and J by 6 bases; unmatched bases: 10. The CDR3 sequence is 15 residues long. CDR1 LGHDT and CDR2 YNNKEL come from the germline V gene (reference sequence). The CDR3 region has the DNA TGTGCCAGCAGTCCTCCGACTAGCGCCGGCAATGAGCAGTTCTTC. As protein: CASSPPTSAGNEQFF.

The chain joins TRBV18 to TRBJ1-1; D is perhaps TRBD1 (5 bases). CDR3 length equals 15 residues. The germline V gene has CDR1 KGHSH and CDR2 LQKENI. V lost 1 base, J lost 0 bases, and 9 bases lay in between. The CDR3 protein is CASSPRRGLNTEAFF. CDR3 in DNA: TGTGCCAGCTCACCACGTAGGGGATTGAACACTGAAGCTTTCTTT.

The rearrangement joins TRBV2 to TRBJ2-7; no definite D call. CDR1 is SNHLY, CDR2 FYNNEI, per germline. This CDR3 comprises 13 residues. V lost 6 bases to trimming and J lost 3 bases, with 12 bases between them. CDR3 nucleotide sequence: TGTGCCAGCAGCCCCACTATGTTCTACGAGCAGTACTTC. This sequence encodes CASSPTMFYEQYF. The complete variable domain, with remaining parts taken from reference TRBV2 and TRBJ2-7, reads EPEVTQTPSHQVTQMGQEVILRCVPISNHLYFYWYRQILGQKVEFLVSFYNNEISEKSEIFDDQFSVERPDGSNFTLKIRSTKLEDSAMYFCASSPTMFYEQYFGPGTRLTVT.

The CDR3 DNA follows: TGTGCCAGTAGTATCCGGACAGGGGGGGGCTACGAGCAGTACTTC. The encoded protein is CASSIRTGGGYEQYF. The gene calls are TRBV19 and TRBJ2-7; TRBD1 matches 10 bases. Germline CDR1 and CDR2: LNHDA and SQIVND (reference sequence). This CDR3 is built from 15 residues. V gave up 3 bases and J gave up 3 bases; unmatched junction bases: 5.

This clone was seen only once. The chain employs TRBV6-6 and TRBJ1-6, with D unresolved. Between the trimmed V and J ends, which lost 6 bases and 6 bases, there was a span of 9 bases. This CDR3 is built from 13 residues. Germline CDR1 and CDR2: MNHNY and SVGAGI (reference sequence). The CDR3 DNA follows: TGTGCCAGCAGCCTCGGGGTTAATTCACCCCTCCACTTT. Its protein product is CASSLGVNSPLHF.

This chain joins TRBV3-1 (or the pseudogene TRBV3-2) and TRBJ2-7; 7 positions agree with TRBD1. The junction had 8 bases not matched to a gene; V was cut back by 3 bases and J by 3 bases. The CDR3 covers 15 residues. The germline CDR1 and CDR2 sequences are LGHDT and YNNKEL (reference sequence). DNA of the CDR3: TGTGCCAGCAGCCAGAAAGGGGGCTTAGGCTACGAGCAGTACTTC. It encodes CASSQKGGLGYEQYF.

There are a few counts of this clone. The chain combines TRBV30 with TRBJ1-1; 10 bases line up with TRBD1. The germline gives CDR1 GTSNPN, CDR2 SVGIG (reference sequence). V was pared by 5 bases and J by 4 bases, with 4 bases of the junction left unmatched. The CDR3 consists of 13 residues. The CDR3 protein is CAWAGQGVTEAFF. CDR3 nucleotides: TGTGCCTGGGCAGGACAGGGGGTCACTGAAGCTTTCTTT.

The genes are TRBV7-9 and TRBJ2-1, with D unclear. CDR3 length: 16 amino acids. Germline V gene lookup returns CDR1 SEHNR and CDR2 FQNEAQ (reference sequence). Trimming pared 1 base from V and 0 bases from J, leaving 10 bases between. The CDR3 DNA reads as TGTGCCAGCAGCTTAGAGGCGTCGTTCTCCTACAATGAGCAGTTCTTC. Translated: CASSLEASFSYNEQFF.

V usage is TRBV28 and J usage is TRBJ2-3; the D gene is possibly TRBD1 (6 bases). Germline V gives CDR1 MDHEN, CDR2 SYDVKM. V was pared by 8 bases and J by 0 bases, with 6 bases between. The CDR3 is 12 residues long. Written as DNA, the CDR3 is TGTGCCAGCGGGGGCAGCACAGATACGCAGTATTTT. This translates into CASGGSTDTQYF.

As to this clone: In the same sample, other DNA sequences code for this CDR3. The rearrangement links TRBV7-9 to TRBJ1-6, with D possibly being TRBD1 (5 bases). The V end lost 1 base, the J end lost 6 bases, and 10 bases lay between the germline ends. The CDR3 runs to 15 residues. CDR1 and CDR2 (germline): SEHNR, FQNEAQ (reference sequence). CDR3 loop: CASSLETGPNSPLHF. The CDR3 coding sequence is TGTGCCAGCAGCTTAGAAACAGGCCCTAATTCACCCCTCCACTTT. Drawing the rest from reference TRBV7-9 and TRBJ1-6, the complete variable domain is DTGVSQNPRHKITKRGQNVTFRCDPISEHNRLYWYRQTLGQGPEFLTYFQNEAQLEKSRLLSDRFSAERPKGSFSTLEIQRTEQGDSAMYLCASSLETGPNSPLHFGNGTRLTVT.

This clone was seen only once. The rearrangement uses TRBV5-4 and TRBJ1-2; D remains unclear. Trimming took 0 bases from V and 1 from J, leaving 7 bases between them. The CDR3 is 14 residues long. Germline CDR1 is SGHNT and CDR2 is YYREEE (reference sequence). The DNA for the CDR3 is TGTGCCAGCAGCTTGGCTGGGATTAACTATGGCTACACCTTC. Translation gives CASSLAGINYGYTF.

CDR3 sequence reads: CASSIAHANQPQHF. The CDR3 coding sequence is TGTGCCAGTAGTATAGCCCATGCCAATCAGCCCCAGCATTTT. The chain is built from TRBV19 and TRBJ1-5; D unresolved. CDR1 and CDR2 (germline): LNHDA, SQIVND (reference sequence). This CDR3 is built from 14 residues. The V gene lost 1 base and the J gene lost 3 bases, with 7 bases spanning the gap.

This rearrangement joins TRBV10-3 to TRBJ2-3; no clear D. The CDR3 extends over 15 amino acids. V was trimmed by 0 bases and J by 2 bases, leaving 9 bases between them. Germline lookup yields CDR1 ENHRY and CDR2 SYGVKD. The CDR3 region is CAISESAANTDTQYF. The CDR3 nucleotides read TGTGCCATCAGTGAGTCGGCGGCTAACACAGATACGCAGTATTTT.

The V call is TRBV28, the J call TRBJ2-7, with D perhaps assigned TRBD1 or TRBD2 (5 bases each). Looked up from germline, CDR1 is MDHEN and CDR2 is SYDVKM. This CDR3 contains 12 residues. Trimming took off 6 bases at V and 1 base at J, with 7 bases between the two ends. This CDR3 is CASRRGSYEQYF. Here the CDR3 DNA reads TGTGCCAGCAGGAGGGGTTCCTACGAGCAGTACTTC.

CDR3 sequence reads: CARGTDTQYF. CDR3 DNA sequence: TGTGCCAGAGGCACAGATACGCAGTATTTT. The chain couples TRBV19 to TRBJ2-3, with D unclear. Germline lookup yields CDR1 LNHDA and CDR2 SQIVND (reference sequence). This CDR3 region has 10 residues. V shed 9 bases and J shed 1 base, with 2 bases lying between them.

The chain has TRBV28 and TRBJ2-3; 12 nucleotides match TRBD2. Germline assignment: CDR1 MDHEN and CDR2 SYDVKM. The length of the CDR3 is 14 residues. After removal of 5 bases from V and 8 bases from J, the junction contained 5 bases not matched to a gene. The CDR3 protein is CASSPSGRATTQYF. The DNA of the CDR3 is TGTGCCAGCAGTCCTAGCGGGAGGGCGACTACGCAGTATTTT.

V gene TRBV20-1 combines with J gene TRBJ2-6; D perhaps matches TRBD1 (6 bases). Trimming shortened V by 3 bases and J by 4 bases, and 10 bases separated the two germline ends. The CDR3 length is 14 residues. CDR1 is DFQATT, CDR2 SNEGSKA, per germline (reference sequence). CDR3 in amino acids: CSASQGSGANVLTF. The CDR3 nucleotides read TGCAGTGCTAGTCAGGGGAGCGGGGCCAACGTCCTGACTTTC.

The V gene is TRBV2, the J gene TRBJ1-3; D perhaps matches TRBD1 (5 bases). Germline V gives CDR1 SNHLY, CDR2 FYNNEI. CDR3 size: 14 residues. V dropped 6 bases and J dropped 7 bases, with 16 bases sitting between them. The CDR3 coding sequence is TGTGCCAGCAGCCGGGACTCCCCCGCGAACACCATATATTTT. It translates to CASSRDSPANTIYF.

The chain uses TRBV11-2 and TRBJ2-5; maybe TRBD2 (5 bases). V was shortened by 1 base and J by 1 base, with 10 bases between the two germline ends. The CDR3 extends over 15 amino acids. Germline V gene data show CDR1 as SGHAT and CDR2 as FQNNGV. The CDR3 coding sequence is TGTGCCAGCAGCTTAGTTCCTAGCACCCAAGAGACCCAGTACTTC. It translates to CASSLVPSTQETQYF.

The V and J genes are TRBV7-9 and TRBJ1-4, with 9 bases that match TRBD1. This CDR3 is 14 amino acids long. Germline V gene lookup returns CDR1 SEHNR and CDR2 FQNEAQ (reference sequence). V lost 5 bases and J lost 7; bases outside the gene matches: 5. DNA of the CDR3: TGTGCCAGCAGCCCCGGACAGGGGCCTGAAAAACTGTTTTTT. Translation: CASSPGQGPEKLFF.